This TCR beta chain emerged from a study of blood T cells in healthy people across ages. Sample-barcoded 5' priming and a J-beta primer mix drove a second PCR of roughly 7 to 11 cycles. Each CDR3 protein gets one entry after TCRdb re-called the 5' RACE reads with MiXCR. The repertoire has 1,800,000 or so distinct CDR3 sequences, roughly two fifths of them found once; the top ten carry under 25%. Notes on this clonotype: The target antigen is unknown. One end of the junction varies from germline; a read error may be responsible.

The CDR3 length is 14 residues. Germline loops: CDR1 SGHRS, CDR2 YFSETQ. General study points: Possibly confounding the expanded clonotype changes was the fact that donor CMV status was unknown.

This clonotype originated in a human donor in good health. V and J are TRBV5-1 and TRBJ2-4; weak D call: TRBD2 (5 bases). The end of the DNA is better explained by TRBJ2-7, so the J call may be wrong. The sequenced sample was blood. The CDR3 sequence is CVSSPLDGLYEQYF. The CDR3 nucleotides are TGCGTCAGCAGCCCGCTAGACGGACTCTACGAGCAGTACTTC.